The 26 T cell receptor beta chains presented below share a single source sample, sequenced in a study of cytomegalovirus exposure and HLA in healthy donors (dated by TCRdb to the late 2010s). The library was obtained by the immunoSEQ multiplex PCR assay. The multiplex PCR relied on a mix of 60 forward primers for TCR Vbeta segments and 13 reverse primers for TCR Jbeta segments. What TCRdb holds here is the immuneACCESS table cut down to in-frame rearrangements. Part of the clones is not present; checked against another copy, under half of the missing clones reflect an unresolved V gene, and the others are unexplained. This sample gives just over 200,000 clones in total; 70% of them show up just once. Of the sample, about 2.5% falls within the top ten clones. Sequenced: PBMCs. The source is a man aged 40-49 years in good health and CMV-seropositive.

The V gene is TRBV4-1, the J gene TRBJ2-3; D remains ambiguous. The CDR3 length is 13 residues. V was clipped by 1 base and J by 7 bases, with 9 bases between them. Germline CDR1 and CDR2: MGHRA and YSYEKL. CDR3 sequence reads: CASSQVVRNTQYF. DNA for the CDR3: TGCGCCAGCAGCCAAGTGGTCAGGAATACGCAGTATTTT.

The gene calls are TRBV10-3 and TRBJ2-5, with D possibly TRBD2 on 5 matching bases. The CDR3 totals 15 residues. Germline V gene data show CDR1 as ENHRY and CDR2 as SYGVKD. The V end lost 6 bases, the J end lost 2 bases, and 16 bases lay between the germline ends. This CDR3 is CAISDNSGKQETQYF. CDR3 DNA sequence: TGTGCCATCAGCGACAATTCCGGGAAGCAAGAGACCCAGTACTTC.

The chain joins TRBV19 to TRBJ2-7; tentatively, D is TRBD1 (5 bases). V lost 3 bases and J 2 bases, leaving 14 bases between the germline ends. This CDR3 contains 15 residues. Germline CDR1 reads LNHDA; CDR2 reads SQIVND (reference sequence). For the CDR3, the DNA is TGTGCCAGTAGTATGGGGCAGGGCCAGCCCTACGAGCAGTACTTC. Protein sequence: CASSMGQGQPYEQYF.

The chain is built from TRBV10-2 and TRBJ2-3, with D possibly being TRBD1 (5 bases). This CDR3 contains 18 residues. The germline V and J ends were trimmed by 4 bases and 0 bases, with 20 bases remaining between them. Germline CDR1 and CDR2: WSHSY and SAAADI. CDR3 DNA sequence: TGCGCCAGCAGTGTTTCTGGGGCGGCAGCTACTAGCACAGATACGCAGTATTTT. Its protein is CASSVSGAAATSTDTQYF.

This clone was seen just once. V is TRBV14 and J is TRBJ2-1, with 11 bases that match TRBD2. CDR3 length: 19 residues. Trimming took 4 bases from V and 6 from J; bases not matched to a gene: 17. Germline V lookup: CDR1 SGHDN, CDR2 FVKESK. The CDR3 here is CASSPRGVGSGGGFNEQFF. CDR3 nucleotide sequence: TGTGCCAGCAGCCCCAGAGGGGTTGGTAGCGGGGGGGGTTTCAATGAGCAGTTCTTC.

This chain joins TRBV9 and TRBJ2-3; 8 positions agree with TRBD2. The CDR3 totals 16 residues. Germline trimming cut 6 bases from V and 6 bases from J; bases unmatched to any gene: 15. Per the germline V gene, CDR1 is SGDLS and CDR2 is YYNGEE. Here the CDR3 DNA reads TGTGCCAGCAACTCCGGGGCGGGGGGACCCCGGGATACGCAGTATTTT. Protein: CASNSGAGGPRDTQYF.

The chain employs TRBV7-4 and TRBJ2-7; 7 nucleotides agree with TRBD2. CDR1 is SGHVT, CDR2 SQSDAQ, per germline. V lost 5 bases to trimming and J lost 2 bases; unmatched junction nucleotides: 12. This CDR3 has 16 residues. Written as DNA, the CDR3 is TGTGCCAGCAGCCCCGGGGTAGCGGGCCATACCTACGAGCAGTACTTC. This codes for CASSPGVAGHTYEQYF.

This chain links TRBV7-9 with TRBJ1-4; 9 bases line up with TRBD1. Losses at the gene ends were 4 bases for V and 10 bases for J; bases not matched to a gene: 13. The germline V gene encodes CDR1 SEHNR and CDR2 FQNEAQ (reference sequence). CDR3 length equals 16 residues. CDR3 region: CASSSPPGTGTGKLFF. CDR3 in DNA: TGTGCCAGCAGCTCCCCTCCCGGGACAGGGACTGGAAAACTGTTTTTT.

V is TRBV7-8 and J is TRBJ2-7, with D possibly matching TRBD2 (6 bases). V lost 4 bases, J lost 5 bases, and 18 bases lay in between. The CDR3 runs to 15 residues. The V gene's germline CDR1 is SGHVS and CDR2 FQNEAQ. The CDR3 DNA sequence: TGTGCCAGCAGCTCCTTGGTGGGGGGTTTGGACGAGCAGTACTTC. Translating it yields CASSSLVGGLDEQYF.

This clone appeared a single time. This chain connects TRBV28 to TRBJ1-1; TRBD1 matches at 8 bases. Per the germline V gene, CDR1 is MDHEN and CDR2 is SYDVKM. The CDR3 consists of 15 residues. V lost 2 bases to trimming and J lost 2 bases; unmatched junction nucleotides: 4. The CDR3 loop reads CASSLQGAYNTEAFF. The CDR3 DNA is TGTGCCAGCAGTTTACAGGGGGCGTACAACACTGAAGCTTTCTTT. Full variable domain (remainder filled in from reference TRBV28 and TRBJ1-1): DVKVTQSSRYLVKRTGEKVFLECVQDMDHENMFWYRQDPGLGLRLIYFSYDVKMKEKGDIPEGYSVSREKKERFSLILESASTNQTSMYLCASSLQGAYNTEAFFGQGTRLTVV.

The genes are TRBV18 and TRBJ1-4, with D perhaps matching TRBD1 (5 bases). This CDR3 is built from 14 residues. CDR1 is KGHSH and CDR2 is LQKENI in the germline V gene. V lost 10 bases, J lost 4 bases, and 16 bases lay in between. This CDR3 is CATNSGGINEKLFF. In DNA, the CDR3 is TGTGCCACCAATTCCGGGGGGATTAATGAAAAACTGTTTTTT.

The chain carries TRBV4-1 and TRBJ1-2; D gene unclear. Deletions cut 2 bases from V and 4 bases from J, with 11 bases between. Germline V gene data show CDR1 as MGHRA and CDR2 as YSYEKL. CDR3 length: 14 amino acids. The CDR3 sequence is CASSQSGGSYGYTF. The CDR3 nucleotides are TGCGCCAGCAGCCAAAGCGGAGGGTCCTATGGCTACACCTTC.

This chain uses TRBV4-2 with TRBJ2-3, with 10 bases identical to TRBD2. Germline trimming cut 1 base from V and 1 base from J; bases unmatched to any gene: 2. Germline V gene data show CDR1 as LGHNA and CDR2 as YNFKEQ. This CDR3 spans 16 amino acids. CDR3 sequence: CASSQGLAGGTDTQYF. The CDR3 coding sequence is TGTGCCAGCAGCCAAGGCCTAGCGGGGGGCACAGATACGCAGTATTTT.

The rearrangement links TRBV2 to TRBJ1-4; D remains unclear. This CDR3 is 15 amino acids long. The V end was cut by 0 bases, the J end by 1 base, with 6 bases between. CDR1 and CDR2 (germline): SNHLY, FYNNEI. This chain's CDR3 is CASSEARGTNEKLFF. CDR3 DNA: TGTGCCAGCAGTGAAGCGCGGGGAACTAATGAAAAACTGTTTTTT.

The chain employs TRBV5-1 and TRBJ2-3, with D possibly TRBD1 on 8 matching bases. The V gene's germline CDR1 is SGHRS and CDR2 YFSETQ. There are 15 residues in the CDR3. V lost 0 bases, J lost 3 bases, and 11 bases lay in between. CDR3 sequence reads: CASSLDRGGTDTQYF. The CDR3 nucleotides are TGCGCCAGCAGCTTGGACAGGGGGGGAACAGATACGCAGTATTTT.

The chain combines TRBV6-1 with TRBJ1-2; maybe TRBD1 (5 bases). CDR1 is MNHNS and CDR2 is SASEGT in the germline V gene. The length of the CDR3 is 14 residues. Trimming cost V 6 bases and J 5 bases, with 16 bases left between them. The CDR3 DNA sequence: TGTGCCAGCAGCAATCAGGGTGGGGGGTATGGCTACACCTTC. Translated: CASSNQGGGYGYTF.

A remark on this clone: Its ends do not fully match the called genes, so a read error is possible. The J gene is TRBJ1-2, the V gene TRBV7-9, with a tentative D call TRBD1 (6 bases). Germline lookup yields CDR1 SEHNR and CDR2 FQNEAQ (reference sequence). The CDR3 extends over 13 amino acids. The chain's CDR3 is CSSSSYRVYGYTF. CDR3 nucleotides: TGTTCCAGCAGCTCATACAGGGTCTATGGCTACACCTTC.

The chain carries TRBV5-4 and TRBJ1-1; 8 bases line up with TRBD1. Per germline, CDR1 SGHNT and CDR2 YYREEE (reference sequence). After removal of 4 bases from V and 3 bases from J, the junction contained 11 bases not matched to a gene. The CDR3 covers 16 residues. Written as DNA, the CDR3 is TGTGCCAGCAGCAACCCCCCCGGACAGGGTTACACTGAAGCTTTCTTT. Protein product: CASSNPPGQGYTEAFF.

This clone was observed a few times. V gene TRBV11-3 combines with J gene TRBJ2-1; a weak D match, TRBD2 (5 bases). The CDR3 is made up of 15 amino acids. The V gene's germline CDR1 is SGHNT and CDR2 YENEEA. Trimming left V 1 base short and J 2 bases short, with 9 bases between. The CDR3 region is CASSLVGGPYNEQFF. CDR3 nucleotides: TGTGCCAGCAGCTTAGTCGGAGGACCCTACAATGAGCAGTTCTTC.

The V call is TRBV6-1, the J call TRBJ1-2; maybe TRBD1 (5 bases). Germline V gene sequence: CDR1 MNHNS, CDR2 SASEGT. The CDR3 is 15 residues long. V was pared by 11 bases and J by 1 base, with 20 bases between. The CDR3 region is CAGLPGTGGNYGYTF. The CDR3 DNA is TGTGCCGGCCTGCCCGGGACTGGAGGTAACTATGGCTACACCTTC.

The chain joins TRBV7-3 to TRBJ1-2; the D gene is possibly TRBD1 (5 bases). The germline gives CDR1 SGHTA, CDR2 FQGTGA. V shed 5 bases and J shed 4 bases, with 17 bases lying between them. The length of the CDR3 is 15 residues. The CDR3 nucleotides are TGTGCCAGCAGCCGGATCGGGGGGGATACCTATGGCTACACCTTC. This translates into CASSRIGGDTYGYTF.

The chain carries TRBV4-1 and TRBJ2-2; a possible D gene is TRBD1 (5 bases). Trimming cost V 0 bases and J 1 base, with 6 bases left between them. Germline CDR1 MGHRA, CDR2 YSYEKL. The CDR3 is 15 residues long. The CDR3 DNA reads as TGCGCCAGCAGCCAAGACAGGGAGAACACCGGGGAGCTGTTTTTT. Protein sequence: CASSQDRENTGELFF.

The V and J genes are TRBV7-2 and TRBJ2-5, with a possible D match to TRBD2 (6 bases). Germline V CDR1 and CDR2: SGHTA, FQGNSA. This CDR3 is 15 amino acids long. Trimming took off 6 bases at V and 4 bases at J, with 18 bases between the two ends. The CDR3 sequence: CASRAGRTTTETQYF. Written as DNA, the CDR3 is TGTGCCAGCAGAGCTGGCCGGACTACGACAGAGACCCAGTACTTC.

This sequence joins TRBV19 and TRBJ2-3; 7 bases align to TRBD1. The V gene end was trimmed by 4 bases and the J gene end by 8 bases; junction bases not matched to a gene: 9. Germline CDR1 is LNHDA and CDR2 is SQIVND (reference sequence). There are 14 residues in the CDR3. The CDR3 coding sequence is TGTGCCAGTAGTACGCAAAGGGACAGCGGTACGCAGTATTTT. Translation gives CASSTQRDSGTQYF.

This clone has a handful of counts. The chain joins TRBV4-3 to TRBJ1-1; tentatively, D is TRBD1 (5 bases). The CDR3 extends over 15 amino acids. V lost 4 bases and J 3 bases, leaving 15 bases between the germline ends. Germline V gene data show CDR1 as LGHNA and CDR2 as YSLEER. This chain's CDR3 is CASSLSTPGDTEAFF. CDR3 nucleotide sequence: TGCGCCAGCAGCCTAAGCACACCGGGGGACACTGAAGCTTTCTTT.

This clone showed up just once. V is TRBV15 and J is TRBJ2-6; D is unresolved. Germline V gene sequence: CDR1 LNHNV, CDR2 YYDKDF (reference sequence). V was pared by 0 bases and J by 4 bases, with 13 bases between. The CDR3 sequence is 17 residues long. CDR3 nucleotides: TGTGCCACCAGCAGAGACGCAAGCTCGTTAGGGGCCAACGTCCTGACTTTC. This gives the protein CATSRDASSLGANVLTF.